The source of this T cell receptor beta chain is a study of OX40 agonist ivuxolimab in advanced cancers. Libraries were prepared by immunoSEQ multiplex PCR; TCRdb keeps only in-frame clonotypes and omits some of them. The table includes fewer than 85,000 clones, 75% to 85% detected once. Germline CDR1 LNHDA, CDR2 SQIVND (reference sequence). The CDR3 extends over 12 amino acids. The ends lost 6 bases at V and 6 bases at J; junction bases unmatched: 0. This sample comprised CD4+ or CD8+ T cells sorted from blood, obtained in a trial of the OX40 agonist ivuxolimab. This clonotype originated in an adult with an advanced solid tumor such as melanoma, head and neck, liver or kidney cancer. V is TRBV19 and J is TRBJ2-1; 9 bases agree with TRBD1. This CDR3 is CASRGQGNEQFF. The CDR3 region has the DNA TGTGCCAGTAGGGGACAGGGCAATGAGCAGTTCTTC. Looking up the rest from reference TRBV19 and TRBJ2-1 gives the full variable domain: DGGITQSPKYLFRKEGQNVTLSCEQNLNHDAMYWYRQDPGQGLRLIYYSQIVNDFQKGDIAEGYSVSREKKESFPLTVTSAQKNPTAFYLCASRGQGNEQFFGPGTRLTVL.